This T cell receptor beta chain is drawn from a study of sequential checkpoint blockade in melanoma. Study as a whole: After both sequences, patients received maintenance nivolumab.

The CDR3 runs 14 residues. Germline assignment: CDR1 MNHEY and CDR2 SMNVEV (reference sequence). The ends were cut back, 8 bases at V and 0 bases at J, with 11 bases in the middle. Generated by immunoSEQ multiplex PCR, the TCRdb table keeps only in-frame clones and is missing some. The sample carries roughly 20,000 clones, roughly 80% recorded once. This clone was observed a handful of times. The treatment denotes: randomized to nivolumab then ipilimumab (arm A) or the reverse (arm B). From thawed PBMCs, live CD3+CD8+ cells negative for CD19 and CD56 were sorted. Sequenced here: CD8+ T cells sorted from blood (inferred from file names), sampled from a patient given nivolumab and ipilimumab in sequence. This receptor was taken from a human donor with melanoma. The V gene is TRBV27, the J gene TRBJ2-1, with D maybe TRBD2 (5 bases). The CDR3 DNA reads TGTGCCAGCGGGATCCGGGACTCCTACAATGAGCAGTTCTTC. Encoded protein: CASGIRDSYNEQFF.